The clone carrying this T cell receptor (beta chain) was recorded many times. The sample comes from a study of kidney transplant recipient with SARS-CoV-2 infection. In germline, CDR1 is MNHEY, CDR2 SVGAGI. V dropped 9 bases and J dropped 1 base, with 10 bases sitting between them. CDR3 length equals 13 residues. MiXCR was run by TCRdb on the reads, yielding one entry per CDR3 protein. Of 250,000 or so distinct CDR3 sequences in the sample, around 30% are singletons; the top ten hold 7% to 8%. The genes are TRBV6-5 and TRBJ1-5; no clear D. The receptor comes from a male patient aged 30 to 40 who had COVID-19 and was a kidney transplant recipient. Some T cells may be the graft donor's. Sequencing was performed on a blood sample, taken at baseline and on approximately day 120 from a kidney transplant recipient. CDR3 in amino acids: CASRTVSNQPQHF. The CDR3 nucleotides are TGTGCCAGTAGGACGGTAAGCAATCAGCCCCAGCATTTT.